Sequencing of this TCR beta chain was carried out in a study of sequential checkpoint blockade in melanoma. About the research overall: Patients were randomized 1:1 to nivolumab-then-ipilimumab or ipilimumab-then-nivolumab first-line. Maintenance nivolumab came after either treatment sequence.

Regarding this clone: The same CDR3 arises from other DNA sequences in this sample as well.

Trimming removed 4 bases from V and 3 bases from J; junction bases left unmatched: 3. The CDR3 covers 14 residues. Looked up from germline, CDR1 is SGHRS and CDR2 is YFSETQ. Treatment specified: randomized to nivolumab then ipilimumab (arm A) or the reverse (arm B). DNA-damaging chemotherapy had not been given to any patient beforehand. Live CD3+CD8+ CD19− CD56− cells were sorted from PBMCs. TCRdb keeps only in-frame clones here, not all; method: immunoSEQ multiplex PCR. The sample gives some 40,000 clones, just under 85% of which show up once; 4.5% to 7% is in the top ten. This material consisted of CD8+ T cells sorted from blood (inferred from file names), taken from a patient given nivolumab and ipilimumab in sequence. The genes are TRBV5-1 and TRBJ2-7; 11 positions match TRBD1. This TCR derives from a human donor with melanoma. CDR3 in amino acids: CASSPGTGGYEQYF. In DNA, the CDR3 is TGCGCCAGCAGCCCCGGGACAGGGGGCTACGAGCAGTACTTC.